The clone carrying this TCR beta chain is deemed large (0.1 to 1%). Its antigen is undetermined. This record belongs to a study of T cells in localized non-small cell lung cancer. Study findings and constraints: In uninvolved adjacent lung, T cell clonality reached its highest value, exceeding tumor. There were a median around 60 of the top 100 tumor clones appearing in adjacent lung. A single tumor region was sequenced, leaving heterogeneity possible. Higher T cell density in the blood was associated with longer overall survival, whereas higher adjacent-lung clonality associated with shorter survival.

V was clipped by 0 bases and J by 8 bases; unmatched bases: 17. Germline values: CDR1 LGHNA, CDR2 YSLEER. There are 19 residues in the CDR3. Clones were sequenced by immunoSEQ multiplex PCR, and TCRdb holds only the in-frame ones, with some missing. The profile shows over 70,000 clones, 86% of them singletons. The chain couples TRBV4-3 to TRBJ2-1, with 9 bases matching TRBD2. This TCR was sampled from a male donor at least 60 years old with stage III squamous cell lung carcinoma. Material: peripheral blood, obtained before any cancer treatment. The CDR3 DNA follows: TGCGCCAGCAGCCAAGAAGGGATAGCGGGGGCGTTGTTTGCGGATGAGCAGTTCTTC. Its protein product is CASSQEGIAGALFADEQFF.